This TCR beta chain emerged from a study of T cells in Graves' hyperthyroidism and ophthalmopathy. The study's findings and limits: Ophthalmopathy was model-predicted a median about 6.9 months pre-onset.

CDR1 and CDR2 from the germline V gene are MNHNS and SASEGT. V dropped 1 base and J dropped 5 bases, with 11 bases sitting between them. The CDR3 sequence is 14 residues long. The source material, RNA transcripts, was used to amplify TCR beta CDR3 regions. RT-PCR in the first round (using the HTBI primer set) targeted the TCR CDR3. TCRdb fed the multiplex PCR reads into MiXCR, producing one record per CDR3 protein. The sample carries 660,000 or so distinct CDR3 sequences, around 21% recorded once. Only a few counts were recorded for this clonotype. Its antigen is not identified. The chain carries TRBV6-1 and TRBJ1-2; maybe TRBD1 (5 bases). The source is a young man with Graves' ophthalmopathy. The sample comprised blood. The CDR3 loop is CASSEGTRRYGYTF. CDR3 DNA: TGTGCCAGCAGTGAAGGGACACGGCGATATGGCTACACCTTC.